The 8 T cell receptor beta chains listed next were all sequenced from one sample in a study of blood T cell repertoires in COVID-19. Generated by immunoSEQ multiplex PCR, the TCRdb table keeps only in-frame clones and is missing some. The repertoire has 30,000 to 40,000 clones, 85% to 90% of them found once; the top ten carry roughly 13%. Sequencing was performed on peripheral blood. These receptors were collected from a man between 70 and 80 years old with active COVID-19.

The CDR3 DNA sequence: TGTGCCAGTAGTGCTAAGAACTTGGGGGGGATTCAGCCCCAGCATTTT. This sequence encodes CASSAKNLGGIQPQHF. The chain links TRBV19 to TRBJ1-5; a possible D gene is TRBD1 (5 bases). Trimming pared 5 bases from V and 6 bases from J, leaving 20 bases between. Germline CDR1 LNHDA, CDR2 SQIVND (reference sequence). The CDR3 sequence is 16 residues long.

V usage is TRBV9 and J usage is TRBJ2-1, with 10 bases that match TRBD2. The ends lost 3 bases at V and 5 bases at J; junction bases unmatched: 17. This CDR3 spans 19 amino acids. Germline CDR1 SGDLS, CDR2 YYNGEE. CDR3 sequence: CASSASPGTSVTSHNEQFF. In DNA form, the CDR3 reads TGTGCCAGCAGCGCATCCCCGGGGACTAGCGTAACATCCCACAATGAGCAGTTCTTC. The entire variable domain, with the rest obtained from reference TRBV9 and TRBJ2-1, is as follows: DSGVTQTPKHLITATGQRVTLRCSPRSGDLSVYWYQQSLDQGLQFLIQYYNGEERAKGNILERFSAQQFPDLHSELNLSSLELGDSALYFCASSASPGTSVTSHNEQFFGPGTRLTVL.

The J gene is TRBJ1-4, the V gene TRBV3-1 (or the pseudogene TRBV3-2); D unresolved. This CDR3 spans 14 amino acids. V lost 4 bases to trimming and J lost 4 bases, with 10 bases between them. Germline CDR1 and CDR2: LGHDT and YNNKEL (reference sequence). The CDR3 coding sequence is TGTGCCAGCAGCCTCCCTGGGCGTAATGAAAAACTGTTTTTT. Amino acids: CASSLPGRNEKLFF.

This chain connects TRBV11-3 to TRBJ2-3; unclear D gene. CDR1 and CDR2 from the germline V gene are SGHNT and YENEEA. V lost 5 bases and J 1 base, leaving 10 bases between the germline ends. This CDR3 region has 14 residues. This CDR3 reads CASSRRQGTDTQYF. The CDR3 bases are TGTGCCAGCAGCCGAAGGCAGGGCACAGATACGCAGTATTTT.

The chain joins TRBV4-3 to TRBJ1-3; no clear D. Deletions cut 0 bases from V and 5 bases from J, with 8 bases between. The CDR3 length is 14 residues. Germline lookup yields CDR1 LGHNA and CDR2 YSLEER. The CDR3 nucleotides are TGCGCCAGCAGCCAAGATGATGGCCGAAACACCATATATTTT. It specifies CASSQDDGRNTIYF.

V gene TRBV4-3 combines with J gene TRBJ2-5, with a possible D match to TRBD2 (5 bases). V was trimmed by 0 bases and J by 0 bases, leaving 11 bases between them. CDR1 is LGHNA, CDR2 YSLEER, per germline. This CDR3 is built from 16 residues. Written as DNA, the CDR3 is TGCGCCAGCAGCCAAGATAGCGCGGGCAACCAAGAGACCCAGTACTTC. Translation: CASSQDSAGNQETQYF.

This clone came up once. The gene calls are TRBV3-1 (or the pseudogene TRBV3-2) and TRBJ2-3; TRBD2 matches at 8 bases. The CDR3 extends over 18 amino acids. Germline values: CDR1 LGHDT, CDR2 YNNKEL (reference sequence). J was trimmed by 6 bases and V by 5 bases; bases with no gene match: 19. In DNA form, the CDR3 reads TGTGCCAGCAGCGGGAACGGGTTTAGCGGGATCGGGATGGATACGCAGTATTTT. Translated, it gives CASSGNGFSGIGMDTQYF.

The chain recombines TRBV6-5 with TRBJ1-2, with a tentative D call TRBD1 (6 bases). The germline V gene encodes CDR1 MNHEY and CDR2 SVGAGI. The V end was cut by 7 bases, the J end by 3 bases, with 12 bases between. The CDR3 totals 13 residues. For the CDR3, the DNA is TGTGCCAGCATCCCTAACAGGGACTATGGCTACACCTTC. Encoded protein: CASIPNRDYGYTF.